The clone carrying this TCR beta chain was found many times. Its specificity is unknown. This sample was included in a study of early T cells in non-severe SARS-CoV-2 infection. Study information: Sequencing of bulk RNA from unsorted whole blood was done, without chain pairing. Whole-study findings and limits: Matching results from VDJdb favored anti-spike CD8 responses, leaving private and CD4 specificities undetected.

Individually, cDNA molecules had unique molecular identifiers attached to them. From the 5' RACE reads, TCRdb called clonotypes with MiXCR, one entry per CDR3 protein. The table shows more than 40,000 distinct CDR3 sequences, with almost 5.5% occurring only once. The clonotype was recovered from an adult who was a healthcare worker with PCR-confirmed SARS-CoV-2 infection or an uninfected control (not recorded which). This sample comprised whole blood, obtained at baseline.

CDR3 nucleotides: TGCAGTGCTAGTTCGGGGAGGGATCAGCCCCAGCATTTT. Translated: CSASSGRDQPQHF. The rearrangement uses TRBV20-1 and TRBJ1-5, with D unresolved. This CDR3 region has 13 residues. Germline V gives CDR1 DFQATT, CDR2 SNEGSKA (reference sequence). Trimming took off 3 bases at V and 5 bases at J, with 11 bases between the two ends.